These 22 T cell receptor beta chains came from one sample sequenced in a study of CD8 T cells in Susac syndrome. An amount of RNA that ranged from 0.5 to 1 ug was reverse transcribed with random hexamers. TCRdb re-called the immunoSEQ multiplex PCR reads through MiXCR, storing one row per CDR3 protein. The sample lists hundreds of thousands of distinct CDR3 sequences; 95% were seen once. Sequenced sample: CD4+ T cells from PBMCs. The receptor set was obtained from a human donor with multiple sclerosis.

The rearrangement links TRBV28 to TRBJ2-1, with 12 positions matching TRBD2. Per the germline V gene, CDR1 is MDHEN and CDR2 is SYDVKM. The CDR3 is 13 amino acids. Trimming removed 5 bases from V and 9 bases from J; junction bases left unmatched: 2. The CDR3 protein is CASSTSGRIEQFF. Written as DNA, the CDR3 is TGTGCCAGCAGTACTAGCGGGAGGATTGAGCAGTTCTTC.

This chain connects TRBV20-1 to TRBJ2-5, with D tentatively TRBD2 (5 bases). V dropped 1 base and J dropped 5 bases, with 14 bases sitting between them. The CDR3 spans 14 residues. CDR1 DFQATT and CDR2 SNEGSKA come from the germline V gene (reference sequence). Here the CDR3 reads CSARGQDFYETQYF. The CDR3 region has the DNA TGCAGTGCTAGAGGCCAGGACTTTTACGAGACCCAGTACTTC.

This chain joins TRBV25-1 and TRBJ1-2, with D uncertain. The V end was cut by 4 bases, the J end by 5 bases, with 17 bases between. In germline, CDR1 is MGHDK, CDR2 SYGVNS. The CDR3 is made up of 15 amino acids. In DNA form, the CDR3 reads TGTGCCAGCAGTGGGGCAGCGGCTGTACCTTATGGCTACACCTTC. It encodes CASSGAAAVPYGYTF.

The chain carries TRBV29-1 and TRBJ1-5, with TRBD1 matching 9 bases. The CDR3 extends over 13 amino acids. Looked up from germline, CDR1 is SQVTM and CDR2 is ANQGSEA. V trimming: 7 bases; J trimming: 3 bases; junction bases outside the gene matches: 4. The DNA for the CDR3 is TGCAGCGGGGGACAGGGAATCAATCAGCCCCAGCATTTT. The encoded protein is CSGGQGINQPQHF.

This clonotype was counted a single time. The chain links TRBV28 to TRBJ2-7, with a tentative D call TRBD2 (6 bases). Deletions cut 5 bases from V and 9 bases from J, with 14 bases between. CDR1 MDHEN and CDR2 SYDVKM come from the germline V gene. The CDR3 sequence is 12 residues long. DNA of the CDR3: TGTGCCAGCAGTACCACGGGGGTAGGGCAGTACTTC. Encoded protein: CASSTTGVGQYF.

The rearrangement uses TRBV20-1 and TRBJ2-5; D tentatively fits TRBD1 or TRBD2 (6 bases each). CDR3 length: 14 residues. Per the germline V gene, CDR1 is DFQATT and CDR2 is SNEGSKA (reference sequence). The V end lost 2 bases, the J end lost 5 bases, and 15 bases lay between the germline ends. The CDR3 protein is CSARRGGGGETQYF. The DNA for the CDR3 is TGCAGTGCTAGAAGGGGCGGAGGGGGGGAGACCCAGTACTTC.

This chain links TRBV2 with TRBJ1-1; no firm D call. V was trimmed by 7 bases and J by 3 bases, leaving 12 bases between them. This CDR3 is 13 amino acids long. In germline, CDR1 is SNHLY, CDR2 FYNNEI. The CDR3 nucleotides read TGTGCCAGCATCCCCTCCCGGGACACTGAAGCTTTCTTT. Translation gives CASIPSRDTEAFF.

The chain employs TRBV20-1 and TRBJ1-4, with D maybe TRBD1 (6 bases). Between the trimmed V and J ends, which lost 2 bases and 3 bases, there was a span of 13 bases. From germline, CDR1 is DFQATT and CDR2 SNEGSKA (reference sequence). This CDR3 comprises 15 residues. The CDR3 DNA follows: TGCAGTGCTAGACCTTCAGGGGTGGCTAATGAAAAACTGTTTTTT. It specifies CSARPSGVANEKLFF.

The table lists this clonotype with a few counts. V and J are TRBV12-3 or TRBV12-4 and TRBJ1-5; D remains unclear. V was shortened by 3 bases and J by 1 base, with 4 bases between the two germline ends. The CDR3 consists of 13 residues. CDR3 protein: CASSFGSNQPQHF. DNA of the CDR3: TGTGCCAGCAGTTTTGGCAGCAATCAGCCCCAGCATTTT.

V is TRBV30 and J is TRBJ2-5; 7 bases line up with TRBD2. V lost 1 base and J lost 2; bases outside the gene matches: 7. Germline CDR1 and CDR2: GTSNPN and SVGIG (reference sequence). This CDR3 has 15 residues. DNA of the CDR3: TGTGCCTGGAGTGCGTCTCTAGCGGTTCAAGAGACCCAGTACTTC. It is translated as CAWSASLAVQETQYF.

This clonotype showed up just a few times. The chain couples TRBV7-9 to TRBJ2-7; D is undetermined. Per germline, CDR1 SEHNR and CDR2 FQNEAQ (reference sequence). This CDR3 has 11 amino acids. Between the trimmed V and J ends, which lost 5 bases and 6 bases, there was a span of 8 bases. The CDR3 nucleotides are TGTGCCAGCAGCCCCCTCCGCGAGCAGTACTTC. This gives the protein CASSPLREQYF.

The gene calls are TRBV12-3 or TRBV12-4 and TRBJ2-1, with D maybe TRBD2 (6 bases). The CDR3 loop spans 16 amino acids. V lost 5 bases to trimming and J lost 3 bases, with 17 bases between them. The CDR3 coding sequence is TGTGCCAGCAGTCGATTACTAGCTGCGAACTACAATGAGCAGTTCTTC. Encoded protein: CASSRLLAANYNEQFF.

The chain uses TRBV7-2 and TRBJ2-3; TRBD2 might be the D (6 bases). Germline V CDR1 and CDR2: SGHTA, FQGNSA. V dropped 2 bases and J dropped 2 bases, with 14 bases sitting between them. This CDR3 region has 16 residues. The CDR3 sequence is CASSLRVAALTDTQYF. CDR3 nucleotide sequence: TGTGCCAGCAGCTTAAGAGTAGCGGCGCTCACAGATACGCAGTATTTT. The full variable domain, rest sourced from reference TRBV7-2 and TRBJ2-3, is GAGVSQSPSNKVTEKGKDVELRCDPISGHTALYWYRQSLGQGLEFLIYFQGNSAPDKSGLPSDRFSAERTGGSVSTLTIQRTQQEDSAVYLCASSLRVAALTDTQYFGPGTRLTVL.

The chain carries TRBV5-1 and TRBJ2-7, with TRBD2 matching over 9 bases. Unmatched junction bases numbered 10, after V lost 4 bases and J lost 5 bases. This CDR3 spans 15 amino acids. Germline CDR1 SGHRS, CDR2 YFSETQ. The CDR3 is CASSNLAGSSDEQYF. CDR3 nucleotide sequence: TGCGCCAGCAGCAATCTAGCGGGATCCTCTGACGAGCAGTACTTC.

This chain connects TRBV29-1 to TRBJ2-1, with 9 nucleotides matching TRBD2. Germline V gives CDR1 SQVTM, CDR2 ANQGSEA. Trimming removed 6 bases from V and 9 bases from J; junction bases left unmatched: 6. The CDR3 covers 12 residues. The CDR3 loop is CSVLRLAAEQFF. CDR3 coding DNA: TGCAGCGTCCTCCGACTAGCGGCTGAGCAGTTCTTC.

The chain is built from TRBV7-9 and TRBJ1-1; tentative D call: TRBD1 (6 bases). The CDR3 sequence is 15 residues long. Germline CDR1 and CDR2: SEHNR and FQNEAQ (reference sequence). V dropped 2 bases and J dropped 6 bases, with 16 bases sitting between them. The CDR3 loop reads CASSLPTGQWAEAFF. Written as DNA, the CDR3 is TGTGCCAGCAGCTTACCCACAGGGCAGTGGGCTGAAGCTTTCTTT. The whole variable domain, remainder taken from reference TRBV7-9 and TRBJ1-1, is DTGVSQNPRHKITKRGQNVTFRCDPISEHNRLYWYRQTLGQGPEFLTYFQNEAQLEKSRLLSDRFSAERPKGSFSTLEIQRTEQGDSAMYLCASSLPTGQWAEAFFGQGTRLTVV.

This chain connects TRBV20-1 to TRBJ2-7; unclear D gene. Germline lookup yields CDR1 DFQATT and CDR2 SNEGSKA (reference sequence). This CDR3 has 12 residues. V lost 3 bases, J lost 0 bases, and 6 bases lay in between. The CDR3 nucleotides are TGCAGTGCTAGTAGTACCTCCTACGAGCAGTACTTC. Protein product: CSASSTSYEQYF.

The CDR3 DNA reads as TGTGCCAGCAGTGAATTGGACAAGCCTTACAATGAGCAGTTCTTC. Residues: CASSELDKPYNEQFF. The rearrangement uses TRBV2 and TRBJ2-1; D perhaps matches TRBD1 (5 bases). The V gene lost 2 bases and the J gene lost 4 bases, with 12 bases spanning the gap. The CDR3 length is 15 residues. CDR1 is SNHLY, CDR2 FYNNEI, per germline.

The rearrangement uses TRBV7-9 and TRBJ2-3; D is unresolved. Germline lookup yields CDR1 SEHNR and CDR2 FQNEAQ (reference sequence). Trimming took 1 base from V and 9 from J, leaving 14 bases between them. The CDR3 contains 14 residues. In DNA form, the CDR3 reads TGTGCCAGCAGCTTAGAGGGCAGGTGGCTCACGCAGTATTTT. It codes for CASSLEGRWLTQYF.

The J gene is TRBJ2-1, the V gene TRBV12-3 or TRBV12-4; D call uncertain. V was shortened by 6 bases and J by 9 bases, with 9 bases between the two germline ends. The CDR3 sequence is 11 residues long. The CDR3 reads CASRTVGEQFF. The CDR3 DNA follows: TGTGCCAGCAGGACCGTCGGTGAGCAGTTCTTC.

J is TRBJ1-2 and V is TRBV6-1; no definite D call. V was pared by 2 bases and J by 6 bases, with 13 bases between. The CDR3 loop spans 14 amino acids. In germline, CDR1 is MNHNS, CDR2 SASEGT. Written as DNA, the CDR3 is TGTGCCAGCAGTGAATTCCTTGAGAGGAATGGCTACACCTTC. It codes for CASSEFLERNGYTF.

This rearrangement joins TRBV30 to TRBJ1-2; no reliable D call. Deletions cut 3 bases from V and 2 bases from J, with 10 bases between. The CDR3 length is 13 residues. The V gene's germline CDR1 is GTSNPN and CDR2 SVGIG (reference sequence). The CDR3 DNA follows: TGTGCCTGGAGGGAACTCGGGAACTATGGCTACACCTTC. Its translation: CAWRELGNYGYTF.